The clone carrying this T cell receptor (beta chain) was counted a single time. Original processing notes: Amplifying reference gene primers gave estimates of nucleated cell counts. Method: immunoSEQ multiplex PCR; TCRdb's copy keeps in-frame clones and lacks some. From that table come the V and J calls and clone size; the DNA was used to work out D and trimming. Here the sample spans more than 450,000 clones, roughly 87% being singletons. The CDR3 runs to 13 residues. Germline assignment: CDR1 ENHRY and CDR2 SYGVKD. Trimming took 10 bases from V and 4 from J, leaving 16 bases between them. The record originates from a study of blood T cell repertoires in COVID-19. Recovered status in Cohort 3 required two negative PCRs, clearance, or symptom resolution.

This TCR came from a woman under 30 who had recovered from COVID-19. This rearrangement joins TRBV10-3 to TRBJ1-2; unclear D gene. Sequencing was performed on PBMCs or T cells enriched from blood (not recorded which). DNA of the CDR3: TGTGCCACAGGAAACGGATTCCTCTATGGCTACACCTTC. Protein: CATGNGFLYGYTF.